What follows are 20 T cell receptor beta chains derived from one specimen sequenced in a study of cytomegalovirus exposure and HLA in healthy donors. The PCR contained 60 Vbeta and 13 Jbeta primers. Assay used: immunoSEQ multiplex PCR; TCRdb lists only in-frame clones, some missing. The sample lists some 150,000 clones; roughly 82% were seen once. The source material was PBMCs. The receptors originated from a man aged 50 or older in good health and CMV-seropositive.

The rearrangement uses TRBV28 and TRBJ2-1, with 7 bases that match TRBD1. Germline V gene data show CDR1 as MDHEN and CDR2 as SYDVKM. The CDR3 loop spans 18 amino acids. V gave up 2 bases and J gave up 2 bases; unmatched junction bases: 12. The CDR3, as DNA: TGTGCCAGCAGTTTACCCGAAGGCGACAGGGTAACCTACAATGAGCAGTTCTTC. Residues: CASSLPEGDRVTYNEQFF.

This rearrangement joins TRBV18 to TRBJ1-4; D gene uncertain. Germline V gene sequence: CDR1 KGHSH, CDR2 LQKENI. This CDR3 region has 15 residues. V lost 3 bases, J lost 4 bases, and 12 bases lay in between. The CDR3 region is CASSPQEGNNEKLFF. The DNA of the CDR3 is TGTGCCAGCTCACCCCAGGAGGGAAATAATGAAAAACTGTTTTTT.

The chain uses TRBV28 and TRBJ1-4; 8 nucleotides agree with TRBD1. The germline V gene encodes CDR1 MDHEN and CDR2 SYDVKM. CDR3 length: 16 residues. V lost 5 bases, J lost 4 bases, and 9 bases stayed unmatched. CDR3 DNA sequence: TGTGCCAGCAGTCTAACTTCACAGGGGGTTAATGAAAAACTGTTTTTT. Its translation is CASSLTSQGVNEKLFF.

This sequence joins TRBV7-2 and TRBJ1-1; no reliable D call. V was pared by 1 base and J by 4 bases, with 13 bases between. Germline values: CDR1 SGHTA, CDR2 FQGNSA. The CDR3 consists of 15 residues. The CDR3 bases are TGTGCCAGCAGCTTAGTTGTCCCGGTGTCCACTGAAGCTTTCTTT. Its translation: CASSLVVPVSTEAFF.

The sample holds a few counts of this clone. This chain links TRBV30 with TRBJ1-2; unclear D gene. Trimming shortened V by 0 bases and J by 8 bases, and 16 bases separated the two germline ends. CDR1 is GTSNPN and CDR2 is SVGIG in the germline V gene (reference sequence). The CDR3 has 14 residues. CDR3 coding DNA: TGTGCCTGGAGTGTACGTAGAATCTCCTACGGCTACACCTTC. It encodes CAWSVRRISYGYTF.

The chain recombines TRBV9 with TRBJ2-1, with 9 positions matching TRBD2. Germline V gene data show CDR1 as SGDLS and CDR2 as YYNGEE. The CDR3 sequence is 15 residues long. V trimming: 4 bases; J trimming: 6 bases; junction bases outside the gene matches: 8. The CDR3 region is CASSISGGLTNEQFF. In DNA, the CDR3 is TGTGCCAGCAGCATTAGCGGGGGCCTGACCAATGAGCAGTTCTTC.

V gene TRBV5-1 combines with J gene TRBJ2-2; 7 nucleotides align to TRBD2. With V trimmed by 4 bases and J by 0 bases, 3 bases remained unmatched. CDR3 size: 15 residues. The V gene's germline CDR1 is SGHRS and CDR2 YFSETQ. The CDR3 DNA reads TGCGCCAGCAGCGGGGGGGGATCGAACACCGGGGAGCTGTTTTTT. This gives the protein CASSGGGSNTGELFF. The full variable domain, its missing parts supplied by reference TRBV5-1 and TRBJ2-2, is KAGVTQTPRYLIKTRGQQVTLSCSPISGHRSVSWYQQTPGQGLQFLFEYFSETQRNKGNFPGRFSGRQFSNSRSEMNVSTLELGDSALYLCASSGGGSNTGELFFGEGSRLTVL.

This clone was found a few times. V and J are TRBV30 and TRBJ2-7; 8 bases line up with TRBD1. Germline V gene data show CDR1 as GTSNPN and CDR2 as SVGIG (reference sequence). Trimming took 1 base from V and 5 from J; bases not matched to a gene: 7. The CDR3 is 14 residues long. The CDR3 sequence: CAWSARTGWNEQYF. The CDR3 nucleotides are TGTGCCTGGAGTGCTAGGACAGGGTGGAACGAGCAGTACTTC.

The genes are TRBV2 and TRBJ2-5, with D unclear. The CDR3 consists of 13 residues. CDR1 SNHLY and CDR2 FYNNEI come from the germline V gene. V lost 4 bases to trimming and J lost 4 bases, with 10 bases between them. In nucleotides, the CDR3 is TGTGCCAGCAGTGTCGGTAGCAGAGAGACCCAGTACTTC. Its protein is CASSVGSRETQYF.

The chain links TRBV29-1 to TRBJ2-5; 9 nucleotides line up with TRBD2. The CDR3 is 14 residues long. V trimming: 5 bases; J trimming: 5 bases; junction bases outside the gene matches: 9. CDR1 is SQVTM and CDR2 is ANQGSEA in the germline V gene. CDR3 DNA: TGCAGCGTTCCTATCTACCTAGCGGGGGAGACCCAGTACTTC. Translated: CSVPIYLAGETQYF. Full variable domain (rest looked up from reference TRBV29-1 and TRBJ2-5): SAVISQKPSRDICQRGTSLTIQCQVDSQVTMMFWYRQQPGQSLTLIATANQGSEATYESGFVIDKFPISRPNLTFSTLTVSNMSPEDSSIYLCSVPIYLAGETQYFGPGTRLLVL.

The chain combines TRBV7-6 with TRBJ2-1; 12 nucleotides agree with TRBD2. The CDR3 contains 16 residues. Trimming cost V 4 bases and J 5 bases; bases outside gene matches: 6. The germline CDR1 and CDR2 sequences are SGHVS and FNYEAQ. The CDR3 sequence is CASSSSGRASHNEQFF. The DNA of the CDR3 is TGTGCCAGCAGCTCTAGCGGGAGGGCCTCGCACAATGAGCAGTTCTTC.

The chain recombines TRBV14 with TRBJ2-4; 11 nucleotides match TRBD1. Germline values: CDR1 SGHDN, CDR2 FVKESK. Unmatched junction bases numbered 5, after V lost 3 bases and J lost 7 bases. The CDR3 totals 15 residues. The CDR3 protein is CASSHRTGGANIQYF. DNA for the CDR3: TGTGCCAGCAGCCACCGGACAGGGGGCGCGAACATTCAGTACTTC.

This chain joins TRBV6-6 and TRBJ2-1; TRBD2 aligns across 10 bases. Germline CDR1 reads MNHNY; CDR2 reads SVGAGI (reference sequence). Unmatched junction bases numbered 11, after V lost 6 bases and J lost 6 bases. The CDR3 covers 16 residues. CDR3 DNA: TGTGCCAGCAGCCCTCCTACTAGCGGGATTACCAATGAGCAGTTCTTC. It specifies CASSPPTSGITNEQFF.

The CDR3 bases are TGTGCCAGCAGCCCGAGTAAGGGGAGGGCGGCTTTCTTT. Translating it yields CASSPSKGRAAFF. The chain carries TRBV7-9 and TRBJ1-1; a weak D match, TRBD1 (5 bases). The length of the CDR3 is 13 residues. The V and J ends lost 5 bases and 11 bases respectively, with 18 bases between them. Germline V CDR1 and CDR2: SEHNR, FQNEAQ (reference sequence).

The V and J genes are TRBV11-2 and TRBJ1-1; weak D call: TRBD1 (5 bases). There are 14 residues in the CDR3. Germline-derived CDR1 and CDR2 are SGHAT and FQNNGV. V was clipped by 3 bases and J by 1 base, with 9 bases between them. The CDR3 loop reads CASSLTGENTEAFF. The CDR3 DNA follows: TGTGCCAGCAGCTTGACGGGGGAGAACACTGAAGCTTTCTTT. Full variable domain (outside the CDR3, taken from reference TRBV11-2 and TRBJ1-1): EAGVAQSPRYKIIEKRQSVAFWCNPISGHATLYWYQQILGQGPKLLIQFQNNGVVDDSQLPKDRFSAERLKGVDSTLKIQPAKLEDSAVYLCASSLTGENTEAFFGQGTRLTVV.

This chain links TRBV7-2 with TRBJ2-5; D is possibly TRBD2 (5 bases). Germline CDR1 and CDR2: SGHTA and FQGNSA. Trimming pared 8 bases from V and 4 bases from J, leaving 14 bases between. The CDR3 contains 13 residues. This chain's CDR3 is CASRMIGVETQYF. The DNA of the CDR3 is TGTGCCAGCCGAATGATCGGGGTAGAGACCCAGTACTTC.

Here the CDR3 reads CASSYKGQGATTEAFF. CDR3 bases: TGTGCCAGCAGCTATAAGGGACAGGGGGCGACGACTGAAGCTTTCTTT. The V call is TRBV5-4, the J call TRBJ1-1; 12 bases are shared with TRBD1. The germline gives CDR1 SGHNT, CDR2 YYREEE (reference sequence). The V and J ends lost 3 bases and 5 bases, in that order; junction bases with no gene match: 8. This CDR3 is built from 16 residues. The whole variable domain, remainder taken from reference TRBV5-4 and TRBJ1-1, is ETGVTQSPTHLIKTRGQQVTLRCSSQSGHNTVSWYQQALGQGPQFIFQYYREEENGRGNFPPRFSGLQFPNYSSELNVNALELDDSALYLCASSYKGQGATTEAFFGQGTRLTVV.

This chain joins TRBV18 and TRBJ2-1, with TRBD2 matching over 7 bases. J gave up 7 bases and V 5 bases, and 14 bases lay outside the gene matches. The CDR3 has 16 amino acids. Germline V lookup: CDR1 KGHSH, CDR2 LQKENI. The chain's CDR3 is CASSAELAENMNEQFF. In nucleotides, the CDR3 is TGTGCCAGCTCAGCCGAGCTAGCGGAGAATATGAATGAGCAGTTCTTC.

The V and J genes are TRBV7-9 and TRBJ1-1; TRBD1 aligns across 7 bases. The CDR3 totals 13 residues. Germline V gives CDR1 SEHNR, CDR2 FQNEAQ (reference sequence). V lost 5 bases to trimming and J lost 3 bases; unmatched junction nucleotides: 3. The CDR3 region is CASSPGTDTEAFF. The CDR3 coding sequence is TGTGCCAGCAGCCCAGGGACAGACACTGAAGCTTTCTTT. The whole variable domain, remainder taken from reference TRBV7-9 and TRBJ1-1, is DTGVSQNPRHKITKRGQNVTFRCDPISEHNRLYWYRQTLGQGPEFLTYFQNEAQLEKSRLLSDRFSAERPKGSFSTLEIQRTEQGDSAMYLCASSPGTDTEAFFGQGTRLTVV.

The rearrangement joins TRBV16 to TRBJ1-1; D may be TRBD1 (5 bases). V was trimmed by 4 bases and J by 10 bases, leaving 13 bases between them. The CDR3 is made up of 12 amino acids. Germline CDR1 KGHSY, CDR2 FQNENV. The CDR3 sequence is CASSLADGAAFF. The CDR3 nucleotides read TGTGCCAGCAGCCTAGCGGACGGGGCAGCTTTCTTT.